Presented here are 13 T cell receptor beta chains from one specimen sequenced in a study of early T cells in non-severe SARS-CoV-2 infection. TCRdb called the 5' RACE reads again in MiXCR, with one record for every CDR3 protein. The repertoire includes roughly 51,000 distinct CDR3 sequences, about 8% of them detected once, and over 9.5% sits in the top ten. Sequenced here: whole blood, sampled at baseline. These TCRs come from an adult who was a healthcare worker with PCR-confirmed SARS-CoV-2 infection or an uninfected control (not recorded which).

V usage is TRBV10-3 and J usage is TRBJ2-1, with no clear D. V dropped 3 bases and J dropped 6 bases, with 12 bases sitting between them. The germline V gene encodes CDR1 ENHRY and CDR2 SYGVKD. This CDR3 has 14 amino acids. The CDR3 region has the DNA TGTGCCATCAGTGATCCCCTAGTCCCCAATGAGCAGTTCTTC. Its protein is CAISDPLVPNEQFF.

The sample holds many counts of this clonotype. CDR3 sequence (DNA): TGTGCCAGCAGTGCCCGGACAGTGCCTGCAACTAATGAAAAACTGTTTTTT. Translating it yields CASSARTVPATNEKLFF. The chain employs TRBV12-3 or TRBV12-4 and TRBJ1-4; a weak D match, TRBD1 (6 bases). V lost 5 bases and J 0 bases, leaving 16 bases between the germline ends. The CDR3 is 17 amino acids.

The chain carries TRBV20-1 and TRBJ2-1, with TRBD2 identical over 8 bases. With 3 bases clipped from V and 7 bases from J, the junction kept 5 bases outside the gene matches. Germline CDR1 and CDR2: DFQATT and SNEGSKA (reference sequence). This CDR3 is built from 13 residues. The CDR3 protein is CSASSGSRNEQFF. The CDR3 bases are TGCAGTGCTAGCAGCGGGAGTAGAAATGAGCAGTTCTTC.

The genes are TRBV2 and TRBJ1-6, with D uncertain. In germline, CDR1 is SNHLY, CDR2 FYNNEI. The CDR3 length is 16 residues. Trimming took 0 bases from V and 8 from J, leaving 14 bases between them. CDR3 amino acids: CASSEAPRGKDSPLHF. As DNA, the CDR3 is TGTGCCAGCAGTGAAGCCCCGCGTGGTAAAGATTCACCCCTCCACTTT.

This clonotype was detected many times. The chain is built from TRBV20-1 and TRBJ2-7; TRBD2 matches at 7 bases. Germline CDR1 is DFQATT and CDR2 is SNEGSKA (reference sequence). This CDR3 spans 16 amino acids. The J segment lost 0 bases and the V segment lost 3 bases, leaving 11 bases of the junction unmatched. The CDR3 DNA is TGCAGTGCTAGGCTAGCGGAGAAAATATCCTCCTACGAGCAGTACTTC. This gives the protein CSARLAEKISSYEQYF.

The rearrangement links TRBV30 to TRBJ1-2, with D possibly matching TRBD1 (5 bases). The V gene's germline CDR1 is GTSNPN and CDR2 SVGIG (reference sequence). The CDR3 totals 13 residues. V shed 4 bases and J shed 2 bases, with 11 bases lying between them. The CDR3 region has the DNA TGTGCCTGGACCTTGACAGAGAACTATGGCTACACCTTC. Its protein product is CAWTLTENYGYTF.

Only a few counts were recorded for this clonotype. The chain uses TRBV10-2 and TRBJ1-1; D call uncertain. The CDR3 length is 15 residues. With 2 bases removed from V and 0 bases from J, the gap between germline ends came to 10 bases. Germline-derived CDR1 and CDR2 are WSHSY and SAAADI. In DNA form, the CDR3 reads TGCGCCAGCAGTGAGACGGAGTATATGAACACTGAAGCTTTCTTT. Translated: CASSETEYMNTEAFF.

The chain's CDR3 is CASSLAPLGKLFF. CDR3 nucleotides: TGTGCCAGCAGTTTAGCTCCGTTAGGGAAACTGTTTTTT. The chain has TRBV12-3 or TRBV12-4 and TRBJ1-4; unclear D gene. Trimming cost V 0 bases and J 11 bases, with 10 bases left between them. The CDR3 sequence is 13 residues long.

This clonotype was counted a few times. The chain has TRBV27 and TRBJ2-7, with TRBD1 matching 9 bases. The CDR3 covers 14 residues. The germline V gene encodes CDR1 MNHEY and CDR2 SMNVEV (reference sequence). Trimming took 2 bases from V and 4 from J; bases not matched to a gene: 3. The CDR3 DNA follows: TGTGCCAGCAGTTTAGCGGGACAGGGATACGAGCAGTACTTC. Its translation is CASSLAGQGYEQYF.

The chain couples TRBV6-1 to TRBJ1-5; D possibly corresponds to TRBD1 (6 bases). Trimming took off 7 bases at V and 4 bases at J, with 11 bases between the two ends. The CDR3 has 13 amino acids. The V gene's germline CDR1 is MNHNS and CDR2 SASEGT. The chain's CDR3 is CASMRQGNQPQHF. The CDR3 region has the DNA TGTGCCAGCATGCGGCAGGGGAATCAGCCCCAGCATTTT.

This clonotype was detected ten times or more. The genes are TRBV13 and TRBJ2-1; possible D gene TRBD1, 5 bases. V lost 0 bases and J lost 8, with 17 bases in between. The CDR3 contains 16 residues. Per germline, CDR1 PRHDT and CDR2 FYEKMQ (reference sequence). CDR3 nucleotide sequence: TGTGCCAGCAGCTTAGGCCTAACAGGACCCTGGGATGAGCAGTTCTTC. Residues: CASSLGLTGPWDEQFF.

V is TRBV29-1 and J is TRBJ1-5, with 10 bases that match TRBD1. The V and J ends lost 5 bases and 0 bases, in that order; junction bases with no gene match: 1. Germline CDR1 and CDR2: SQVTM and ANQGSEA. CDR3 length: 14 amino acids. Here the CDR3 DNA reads TGCAGCGTTTGGGACAGGGGTAGCAATCAGCCCCAGCATTTT. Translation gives CSVWDRGSNQPQHF.

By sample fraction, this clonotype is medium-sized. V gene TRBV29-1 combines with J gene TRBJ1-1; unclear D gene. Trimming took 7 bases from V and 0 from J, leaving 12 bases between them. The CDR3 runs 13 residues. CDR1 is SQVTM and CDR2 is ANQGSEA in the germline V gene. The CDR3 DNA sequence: TGCAGCGGGAGCCGGAATATGAACACTGAAGCTTTCTTT. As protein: CSGSRNMNTEAFF.